These T cell receptor beta chains were read from a single sample in a study of Ad26.COV2.S vaccination and SARS-CoV-2 variants. The method was immunoSEQ multiplex PCR; TCRdb's version includes in-frame clones alone and lacks a portion of them. The sample holds a few hundred thousand clones, 88% seen once. Sequences were derived from peripheral blood, sampled in a trial of Ad26.COV2.S vaccine versus placebo. The receptors here all came from a person aged 18-60 years who received the Ad26.COV2.S COVID-19 vaccine or a placebo. Each CDR3 is given with its conserved first and last residue. The D gene is left open where the match is weak. Not every row has a clone size; where given, it reads once, few, many or a size class.

TRBJ1-2	.	.	TRBV6-2/TRBV6-3	TGTGCCAGCAGCCGAGGACGTCCGATGGTCGGCTACACCTTC	CASSRGRPMVGYTF
TRBJ2-7	.	.	TRBV27	TGTGCCAGCGCGACCGGGGCGCCCTCCTACGAGCAGTACTTC	CASATGAPSYEQYF
TRBJ1-2	.	.	TRBV5-1	TGCGCCAGCAGGGAGGTCTCCGACTATGGCTACACCTTC	CASREVSDYGYTF
TRBJ1-6	TRBD1	.	TRBV19	TGTGCCAGTAGTATCCTGGACAGGGAAGAGAGACCCCTCCACTTT	CASSILDREERPLHF
TRBJ1-1	.	.	TRBV7-9	TGTGCCAGCAGCTTACGTACGGAATTGCGGGGAGCGACTGAAGCTTTCTTT	CASSLRTELRGATEAFF
TRBJ1-4	TRBD1	.	TRBV5-4	TGTGCCAGCAGTTTTGAACCGGGACAGGGTAATGAAAAACTGTTTTTT	CASSFEPGQGNEKLFF
TRBJ2-1	TRBD1	once	TRBV7-3	TGTGCCAGCAGCTTAGGGTTGACAGGGGGCGCGGGCTCCTACAATGAGCAGTTCTTC	CASSLGLTGGAGSYNEQFF
TRBJ2-1	.	.	TRBV27	TGTGCCAGCAGGACTACAGGGTCGAGTGAGCAGTTCTTC	CASRTTGSSEQFF
TRBJ1-4	.	.	TRBV7-2	TGTGCCAGCAGCTCAACAGGGATAACTAATGAAAAACTGTTTTTT	CASSSTGITNEKLFF
TRBJ2-1	TRBD1	.	TRBV7-9	TGTGCCAGCAGCTTAGCGGGCGACAGGGGTGAGCAGTTCTTC	CASSLAGDRGEQFF
TRBJ1-1	.	.	TRBV4-2	TGTGCCAGCAGCCAAGATCTCCCGACCCAGGGGAACACTGAAGCTTTCTTT	CASSQDLPTQGNTEAFF
TRBJ1-1	.	.	TRBV18	TGTGCCAGCTCACCACCGAGAGGGACTTTGGCTTTCTTT	CASSPPRGTLAFF
TRBJ2-2	TRBD2	.	TRBV20-1	TGCAGTGCTAGTGCGCGCATAGCGGGGGGGACGAACACCGGGGAGCTGTTTTTT	CSASARIAGGTNTGELFF
TRBJ2-5	.	.	TRBV5-1	TGCGCCAGCAGCTTTAGGACTGTGACGGAGACCCAGTACTTC	CASSFRTVTETQYF
TRBJ2-3	TRBD2	.	TRBV27	TGTGCCAGCAGTTTAGCGGGGGGCACAGATACGCAGTATTTT	CASSLAGGTDTQYF
TRBJ2-7	TRBD1	.	TRBV7-3	TGTGCCAGCAGCGTGACAGGGGGCCAGCAGTACTTC	CASSVTGGQQYF
TRBJ2-7	.	.	TRBV27	TGTGCCAGCAGTTTGGGGGCTAGTCTGGTCTACGAGCAGTACTTC	CASSLGASLVYEQYF
TRBJ2-2	.	.	TRBV5-6	TGTGCCAGCAGCTTGATCACAGGGAACACCGGGGAGCTGTTTTTT	CASSLITGNTGELFF
TRBJ1-5	.	.	TRBV7-2	TGTGCCAGCAGCTCTACAGGGCTTCTTCAGCCCCAGCATTTT	CASSSTGLLQPQHF
TRBJ2-2	TRBD1	.	TRBV4-3	TGCGCCAGCAGCCCAGGGGGCCGGGAGCTGTTTTTT	CASSPGGRELFF
TRBJ2-2	TRBD2	.	TRBV9	TGTGCCAGCAGCGTAGACGCAGGAGCGGGGGGATGGCCCGGGGAGCTGTTTTTT	CASSVDAGAGGWPGELFF
TRBJ1-2	.	.	TRBV18	TGTGCCAGCTCATGGGACGGGTCCTATGGCTACACCTTC	CASSWDGSYGYTF
TRBJ2-2	.	.	TRBV9	TGTGCCAGCAGCGTAGGAGGTGGGGAGCTGTTTTTT	CASSVGGGELFF
TRBJ1-4	.	.	TRBV7-6	TGTGCCAGCAGCCTCCGACGTGGTGGAACCGAAAAACTGTTTTTT	CASSLRRGGTEKLFF
TRBJ2-1	.	few	TRBV14	TGTGCCAGCAGCCAGAAGTACCGCCCAAGCTCCTACAATGAGCAGTTCTTC	CASSQKYRPSSYNEQFF
TRBJ2-1	.	.	TRBV19	TGTGCCAGTAGTATTTTGGGTAATGAGCAGTTCTTC	CASSILGNEQFF
TRBJ2-6	.	.	TRBV18	TGTGCCAGCTCACCCTCTAACGTCCTGACTTTC	CASSPSNVLTF
TRBJ2-5	.	once	TRBV7-8	TGTGCCAGCAGCTCCCCTTACCTCCAAGAGACCCAGTACTTC	CASSSPYLQETQYF
TRBJ2-7	.	.	TRBV7-2	TGTGCCAGCAGCTTAGCTAAGCGGGTGGGGGAGCAGTACTTC	CASSLAKRVGEQYF
TRBJ2-3	.	.	TRBV12-5	TGTGCTAGTGCCTACGGGATTCCCACAGATACGCAGTATTTT	CASAYGIPTDTQYF
TRBJ2-5	.	.	TRBV5-1	TGCGCCAGCAGCCTCCTAGGGGCGGGGTACCAAGAGACCCAGTACTTC	CASSLLGAGYQETQYF
TRBJ2-2	TRBD1	.	TRBV9	TGTGCCAGCAGCGTAGCCCCCGGGACAGGGGGCACCGGGGAGCTGTTTTTT	CASSVAPGTGGTGELFF
TRBJ2-3	TRBD2	.	TRBV4-1	TGCGCCAGCAGCCAAGATGTCACTAGCGGGGGGGCCGATCGAACAGATACGCAGTATTTT	CASSQDVTSGGADRTDTQYF
TRBJ1-5	TRBD1	.	TRBV25-1	TGTGCCAGCAGTGGGACAGGGGGCAATCAGCCCCAGCATTTT	CASSGTGGNQPQHF
TRBJ2-1	.	.	TRBV28	TGTGCCAGCAGTTCCCCGGTACAGGTGTTCTCCTACAATGAGCAGTTCTTC	CASSSPVQVFSYNEQFF
TRBJ2-1	.	.	TRBV27	TGTGCCAGCAGTTTGACCCAGGAGTACAATGAGCAGTTCTTC	CASSLTQEYNEQFF
TRBJ2-7	TRBD2	.	TRBV7-9	TGTGCCAGCAGCCCAATCTCCCGGACTAGCGGGGCCGACGAGCAGTACTTC	CASSPISRTSGADEQYF
TRBJ2-3	TRBD1	.	TRBV5-1	TGCGCCAGCAGCTGGGGACAGGGTTACACAGATACGCAGTATTTT	CASSWGQGYTDTQYF